A selection of T cell receptor beta chains follows, all from one sample in a study of tumor-infiltrating lymphocytes in glioblastoma multiforme. TCRdb called the multiplex PCR reads again in MiXCR, with one record for every CDR3 protein. The sample lists approximately 16,000 distinct CDR3 sequences, roughly 74% seen once, with less than 50% in the top ten. Sequenced input: brain tumor tissue. The receptors were sampled from a male donor with glioblastoma. Both conserved end residues are trimmed from each CDR3.

CDR3: SVVRVGTDTQY
J: TRBJ2-3
V: TRBV29-1

CDR3: ASRTLGRLYNSPLH
J: TRBJ1-6
V: TRBV6-6

CDR3: SGRNSGRPSGQETQY
J: TRBJ2-5
V: TRBV29-1

CDR3: AISEIVGRGAQETQY
J: TRBJ2-5
V: TRBV10-3

CDR3: SVETGTGDMQY
J: TRBJ2-3
V: TRBV29-1

CDR3: ASNLVGTSGGAVYEQY
J: TRBJ2-7
V: TRBV5-1

CDR3: SVNADFSGYT
J: TRBJ1-2
V: TRBV29-1

CDR3: ASSDGTGGNEQF
J: TRBJ2-1
V: TRBV6-1

CDR3: ARSLPESSETDTQY
J: TRBJ2-3
V: TRBV7-9

CDR3: AWSVVLALSYNEQF
J: TRBJ2-1
V: TRBV30

CDR3: TSGGSGEQF
J: TRBJ2-1
V: TRBV29-1

CDR3: ASSFELAGDRETQY
J: TRBJ2-5
V: TRBV6-2/TRBV6-3

CDR3: ASSLVGRGWATDTQY
J: TRBJ2-3
V: TRBV11-2

CDR3: ASSQGIGTGALSYGYT
J: TRBJ1-2
V: TRBV4-2

CDR3: ASIPCLGFGASVRNNEQF
J: TRBJ2-1
V: TRBV11-3

CDR3: ASSQDRYMGNYGYI
J: TRBJ1-2
V: TRBV4-1

CDR3: ASSQDILDGQY
J: TRBJ2-7
V: TRBV4-2

CDR3: SASTLGSMAVEQY
J: TRBJ2-7
V: TRBV20-1

CDR3: ASSLITSHEKLF
J: TRBJ1-4
V: TRBV11-2

CDR3: ASSSVGQFPYNEQF
J: TRBJ2-1
V: TRBV11-2

CDR3: SARGWGSGLTGELF
J: TRBJ2-2
V: TRBV20-1

CDR3: ASSYANPLSGGEETQY
J: TRBJ2-5
V: TRBV6-6

CDR3: ASSEMASRRARGLF
J: TRBJ2-2
V: TRBV10-1

CDR3: ASSLVFSSYNERF
J: TRBJ2-1
V: TRBV11-2

CDR3: SASRPGLPGGPSSTNTQY
J: TRBJ2-3
V: TRBV20-1

CDR3: AGSYTLAGGADTQY
J: TRBJ2-3
V: TRBV6-2/TRBV6-3

CDR3: ASSQLAWTGTNYGYT
J: TRBJ1-2
V: TRBV4-1

CDR3: SALKDMNTEAF
J: TRBJ1-1
V: TRBV29-1

CDR3: ASSFQDSIQPQH
J: TRBJ1-5
V: TRBV28

CDR3: ASSVIYELY
J: TRBJ2-7
V: TRBV6-1

CDR3: SVVPQGVYEQY
J: TRBJ2-7
V: TRBV29-1

CDR3: ASRAILGVGNTEAV
J: TRBJ1-1
V: TRBV11-2

CDR3: ASSPGTGSNTEAF
J: TRBJ1-1
V: TRBV6-2/TRBV6-3

CDR3: ASSLEPGWDEQF
J: TRBJ2-1
V: TRBV11-2

CDR3: ASSLGSSGNTGELF
J: TRBJ2-2
V: TRBV5-4

CDR3: ASSLGGGGGANNEQF
J: TRBJ2-1
V: TRBV7-3

CDR3: VSRLEASGYERY
J: TRBJ2-7
V: TRBV6-2/TRBV6-3

CDR3: SMAGTGGGGNGYT
J: TRBJ1-2
V: TRBV29-1

CDR3: VSSLGLAGSTDTRY
J: TRBJ2-3
V: TRBV11-1

CDR3: ASSQDVDPGSYNEQF
J: TRBJ2-1
V: TRBV4-1

CDR3: NASVRPAGIDEQF
J: TRBJ2-1
V: TRBV20-1

CDR3: ASSLALWQSSYNEQF
J: TRBJ2-1
V: TRBV11-2

CDR3: ATSYLEGLSHEQS
J: TRBJ2-1
V: TRBV24-1

CDR3: VSSQEISTEAF
J: TRBJ1-1
V: TRBV4-1

CDR3: ASSTSREAF
J: TRBJ1-1
V: TRBV7-9